The 16 T cell receptor beta chains below all came from one sample that was sequenced in a study of early T cells in non-severe SARS-CoV-2 infection. TCRdb fed the 5' RACE reads into MiXCR, producing one record per CDR3 protein. The table shows under 100,000 distinct CDR3 sequences, with around 13% occurring only once. The sequenced sample consisted of whole blood. Receptors originate from an adult who was a healthcare worker with PCR-confirmed SARS-CoV-2 infection or an uninfected control (not recorded which).

Notes on this clonotype: Being one base from a much bigger clone, this may be a read error. The gene calls are TRBV29-1 and TRBJ2-1; 11 bases match TRBD2. The CDR3 spans 16 residues. The V gene's germline CDR1 is SQVTM and CDR2 ANQGSEA. CDR3 coding DNA: TGCATCGTAGGTTCCCTAGCGGGGGGCTCCTACAATGAGCAGTTCTTC. Translation gives CIVGSLAGGSYNEQFF.

The V and J genes are TRBV6-4 and TRBJ2-3; TRBD2 matches at 11 bases. The CDR3 sequence is 15 residues long. Germline V gives CDR1 MRHNA, CDR2 SNTAGT. V shed 6 bases and J 6 bases; nucleotides not matched to a gene: 8. The CDR3 is CASSRTSGGSDTQYF. CDR3 DNA sequence: TGTGCCAGCAGCCGAACTAGCGGGGGCTCCGATACGCAGTATTTT.

For this clonotype: A read error is possible here, since a much larger clone lies one base away. The chain has TRBV7-2 and TRBJ2-1; D is possibly TRBD1 or TRBD2 (6 bases each). The V gene's germline CDR1 is SGHTA and CDR2 FQGNSA. V lost 5 bases and J lost 11, with 19 bases in between. The CDR3 sequence is 14 residues long. The CDR3 loop reads CASSGRGAFRKQFF. CDR3 nucleotides: TGTGCCAGCAGCGGTAGGGGGGCATTTCGTAAGCAGTTCTTC.

The V gene is TRBV20-1, the J gene TRBJ2-1; possibly TRBD2 for D (5 bases). There are 14 residues in the CDR3. Germline values: CDR1 DFQATT, CDR2 SNEGSKA (reference sequence). The ends were cut back, 6 bases at V and 0 bases at J, with 12 bases in the middle. CDR3 protein: CSAKSRDSYNEQFF. DNA for the CDR3: TGCAGTGCCAAAAGCCGGGACTCCTACAATGAGCAGTTCTTC.

This clonotype has a count of ten or more. This chain links TRBV11-2 with TRBJ2-3; D unresolved. The V and J ends lost 4 bases and 2 bases respectively, with 4 bases between them. Per germline, CDR1 SGHAT and CDR2 FQNNGV. CDR3 length: 12 residues. The DNA of the CDR3 is TGTGCCAGCAGCTCCAACACAGATACGCAGTATTTT. This translates into CASSSNTDTQYF.

This clonotype has at least ten counts. The V and J genes are TRBV5-8 and TRBJ2-2, with D perhaps TRBD2 (6 bases). Per germline, CDR1 SGHTS and CDR2 YDEGEE. The CDR3 sequence is 16 residues long. V was clipped by 3 bases and J by 5 bases, with 17 bases between them. The CDR3 DNA sequence: TGTGCCAGCAGCTACTACGGGGGACTGAGGACCGGGGAGCTGTTTTTT. This translates into CASSYYGGLRTGELFF.

This clonotype was seen ten or more times. The chain has TRBV11-3 and TRBJ2-7; tentative D call: TRBD1 (7 bases). Trimming shortened V by 5 bases and J by 5 bases, and 13 bases separated the two germline ends. The CDR3 totals 13 residues. CDR1 SGHNT and CDR2 YENEEA come from the germline V gene. The CDR3 protein is CASSRGTAHEQYF. As DNA, the CDR3 is TGTGCCAGCAGCCGCGGGACAGCCCACGAGCAGTACTTC. Together with reference TRBV11-3 and TRBJ2-7, the CDR3 gives the full variable domain: EAGVVQSPRYKIIEKKQPVAFWCNPISGHNTLYWYLQNLGQGPELLIRYENEEAVDDSQLPKDRFSAERLKGVDSTLKIQPAELGDSAVYLCASSRGTAHEQYFGPGTRLTVT.

This clonotype has ten or more counts. The chain links TRBV18 to TRBJ1-6; D not resolved. The germline gives CDR1 KGHSH, CDR2 LQKENI. The CDR3 is 14 residues long. V was clipped by 2 bases and J by 7 bases, with 9 bases between them. The CDR3 loop reads CASSPGRLNSPLHF. The DNA of the CDR3 is TGTGCCAGCTCACCAGGGAGGCTGAATTCACCCCTCCACTTT.

This clonotype was seen a handful of times. This chain uses TRBV30 with TRBJ2-1, with no clear D. Germline lookup yields CDR1 GTSNPN and CDR2 SVGIG (reference sequence). The CDR3 consists of 17 residues. V lost 3 bases to trimming and J lost 2 bases, with 20 bases between them. The CDR3 loop reads CAWRRTKINKPYNEQFF. DNA for the CDR3: TGTGCCTGGAGACGCACCAAGATTAACAAACCCTACAATGAGCAGTTCTTC. The full variable domain, rest sourced from reference TRBV30 and TRBJ2-1, is SQTIHQWPATLVQPVGSPLSLECTVEGTSNPNLYWYRQAAGRGLQLLFYSVGIGQISSEVPQNLSASRPQDRQFILSSKKLLLSDSGFYLCAWRRTKINKPYNEQFFGPGTRLTVL.

This clonotype has at least ten counts. The chain has TRBV6-1 and TRBJ1-5; D remains unclear. V was trimmed by 3 bases and J by 6 bases, leaving 6 bases between them. This CDR3 spans 12 amino acids. Germline V gives CDR1 MNHNS, CDR2 SASEGT. CDR3 nucleotide sequence: TGTGCCAGCAGTGACAGGCCTCAGCCCCAGCATTTT. It codes for CASSDRPQPQHF.

CDR3 in DNA: TGTGCCAGCATTCCAACGCCACTGAACACTGAAGCTTTCTTT. This codes for CASIPTPLNTEAFF. V is TRBV2 and J is TRBJ1-1; D is unclear. CDR1 is SNHLY, CDR2 FYNNEI, per germline. The CDR3 has 14 amino acids. Trimming cost V 7 bases and J 0 bases, with 12 bases left between them.

This clonotype was counted only a few times. The rearrangement joins TRBV3-1 to TRBJ2-5; D uncertain. Germline V gene lookup returns CDR1 LGHDT and CDR2 YNNKEL (reference sequence). V lost 0 bases and J 7 bases, leaving 9 bases between the germline ends. The CDR3 runs 13 residues. CDR3: CASSQEQKWTQYF. As DNA, the CDR3 is TGTGCCAGCAGCCAAGAGCAGAAGTGGACCCAGTACTTC.

This clonotype has more than one count but fewer than ten. The chain is built from TRBV9 and TRBJ2-2; 10 bases line up with TRBD2. Per the germline V gene, CDR1 is SGDLS and CDR2 is YYNGEE. The CDR3 is made up of 16 amino acids. J was trimmed by 2 bases and V by 6 bases; bases with no gene match: 7. The CDR3 DNA sequence: TGTGCCAGCAACCCTAGCGGGGGTCCCAACACCGGGGAGCTGTTTTTT. It encodes CASNPSGGPNTGELFF.

This chain connects TRBV2 to TRBJ1-6; tentatively, D is TRBD1 (5 bases). This CDR3 is 16 amino acids long. Germline CDR1 SNHLY, CDR2 FYNNEI. The V and J ends lost 0 bases and 8 bases respectively, with 14 bases between them. For the CDR3, the DNA is TGTGCCAGCAGTGAAGCCGGGGGAGGAAGATATTCACCCCTCCACTTT. Its translation: CASSEAGGGRYSPLHF.

This clonotype has ten or more counts. V usage is TRBV7-9 and J usage is TRBJ2-7; TRBD1 agrees at 7 bases. Germline CDR1 is SEHNR and CDR2 is FQNEAQ (reference sequence). The CDR3 loop spans 13 amino acids. J lost 5 bases, V lost 4 bases, and 5 bases had no gene match. The CDR3 DNA sequence: TGTGCCAGCAGCTACCCGGGACAGAACGAGCAGTACTTC. Translated, it gives CASSYPGQNEQYF.

This clonotype was picked up a small number of times. This sequence joins TRBV27 and TRBJ2-3; D assignment may be TRBD1 or TRBD2 (5 bases each). This CDR3 is built from 14 residues. Germline V lookup: CDR1 MNHEY, CDR2 SMNVEV (reference sequence). V lost 10 bases and J lost 2, with 16 bases in between. The CDR3 nucleotides are TGTGCCACCACTCGGGGCCGGTCCACAGATACGCAGTATTTT. Its translation is CATTRGRSTDTQYF.